Shown below are 11 T cell receptor beta chains from a single sample sequenced in a study of T-cell reconstitution after alpha-beta-depleted transplantation in children. Unique molecular identifiers featured in how the TCRbeta library was prepared. Via MiXCR, TCRdb re-called the PCR reads, giving one row per CDR3 protein. The table shows some 200,000 distinct CDR3 sequences, with over 9.5% occurring only once. The sequencing used PBMCs from the stem cell graft donor, collected from the stem cell graft. These receptors all come from a human donor who donated a stem cell graft to a child with SCID.

The chain uses TRBV30 and TRBJ2-7; 7 bases fit TRBD1. The CDR3 spans 14 residues. Germline V gene lookup returns CDR1 GTSNPN and CDR2 SVGIG (reference sequence). Unmatched junction bases numbered 13, after V lost 4 bases and J lost 7 bases. The chain's CDR3 is CAWNLGGRGYEQYF. The DNA of the CDR3 is TGTGCCTGGAACTTAGGGGGCAGGGGTTATGAGCAGTACTTC.

There are many counts of this clonotype. The genes are TRBV20-1 and TRBJ2-7; TRBD1 is a possible D gene (5 bases). CDR3 length equals 12 residues. The ends were cut back, 0 bases at V and 7 bases at J, with 10 bases in the middle. The germline gives CDR1 DFQATT, CDR2 SNEGSKA (reference sequence). This CDR3 reads CSAREGVREQYF. As DNA, the CDR3 is TGCAGTGCTAGAGAAGGGGTACGGGAGCAGTACTTC.

This clonotype was recorded many times. V usage is TRBV5-1 and J usage is TRBJ2-3; a possible D gene is TRBD2 (5 bases). CDR3 size: 15 residues. In germline, CDR1 is SGHRS, CDR2 YFSETQ. Trimming shortened V by 2 bases and J by 4 bases, and 14 bases separated the two germline ends. In DNA form, the CDR3 reads TGCGCCAGCAGCTTACCCGGGGTGGGCGCAGATACGCAGTATTTT. As protein: CASSLPGVGADTQYF.

In this sample, this clonotype turned up many times. The chain carries TRBV7-2 and TRBJ2-5, with D possibly matching TRBD2 (5 bases). This CDR3 spans 12 amino acids. The V gene's germline CDR1 is SGHTA and CDR2 FQGNSA. Trimming took 4 bases from V and 7 from J, leaving 10 bases between them. The CDR3 sequence is CASSSYGGTQYF. The CDR3 nucleotides read TGTGCCAGCAGCTCTTATGGAGGGACCCAGTACTTC.

There are many counts of this clonotype. This rearrangement joins TRBV5-5 to TRBJ1-2, with D perhaps matching TRBD1 (5 bases). The germline V gene encodes CDR1 SGHKS and CDR2 YYEKEE (reference sequence). This CDR3 spans 16 amino acids. The germline V and J ends were trimmed by 7 bases and 0 bases, with 19 bases remaining between them. As DNA, the CDR3 is TGTGCCAGCTTGGAATCGACAGTCAGGTCTAACTATGGCTACACCTTC. Its translation is CASLESTVRSNYGYTF.

This clonotype has ten or more counts. The chain couples TRBV11-2 to TRBJ2-7; D might be TRBD1 or TRBD2, each matching 5 bases. The CDR3 length is 12 residues. V was pared by 7 bases and J by 5 bases, with 12 bases between. Looked up from germline, CDR1 is SGHAT and CDR2 is FQNNGV. CDR3: CASNRGVHEQYF. The CDR3 DNA follows: TGTGCCAGCAATAGAGGGGTGCACGAGCAGTACTTC.

Many counts were recorded for this clonotype. The chain couples TRBV5-1 to TRBJ1-4; 7 nucleotides agree with TRBD1. Germline loops: CDR1 SGHRS, CDR2 YFSETQ. J was trimmed by 7 bases and V by 4 bases; bases with no gene match: 10. The CDR3 has 15 amino acids. In DNA form, the CDR3 reads TGCGCCAGCAGCCTAGACAGGGTCGGGGGTGAAAAACTGTTTTTT. Protein sequence: CASSLDRVGGEKLFF. Supplemented by reference TRBV5-1 and TRBJ1-4, the full variable domain reads KAGVTQTPRYLIKTRGQQVTLSCSPISGHRSVSWYQQTPGQGLQFLFEYFSETQRNKGNFPGRFSGRQFSNSRSEMNVSTLELGDSALYLCASSLDRVGGEKLFFGSGTQLSVL.

Turning to this clonotype: Possible read error: a much larger clone is one base away. The V and J genes are TRBV7-9 and TRBJ1-1; D unclear. Germline loops: CDR1 SEHNR, CDR2 FQNEAQ (reference sequence). The CDR3 extends over 13 amino acids. V was trimmed by 5 bases and J by 4 bases, leaving 11 bases between them. The CDR3 sequence: CASSPPLITEAFF. CDR3 sequence (DNA): TGTGCCAGCAGCCCCCCTCTAATCACTGAAGCTTTCTTT.

This clonotype has a count of ten or more. An end of the junction does not agree with germline; a read error may underlie this. This chain uses TRBV5-1 with TRBJ2-3, with D possibly matching TRBD1 (6 bases). The CDR3 has 15 residues. Germline V CDR1 and CDR2: SGHRS, YFSETQ. In DNA, the CDR3 is TGCGCCAGCAGCTTGACAGGGAGAAGCACTGATACGCAGTATTTT. As protein: CASSLTGRSTDTQYF.

The CDR3 bases are TGTGCCAGCAGTTTAAACGGAGTAGCAGGGGAGACCCAGTACTTC. Protein product: CASSLNGVAGETQYF. The chain combines TRBV12-3 or TRBV12-4 with TRBJ2-5, with D possibly matching TRBD1 (5 bases). V was trimmed by 2 bases and J by 5 bases, leaving 15 bases between them. This CDR3 is built from 15 residues.

This clonotype appeared a few times. The gene calls are TRBV12-3 or TRBV12-4 and TRBJ1-2; D is unclear. V lost 3 bases to trimming and J lost 8 bases, with 10 bases between them. The CDR3 has 12 residues. This CDR3 reads CASSFQARGYTF. The CDR3 DNA sequence: TGTGCCAGCAGTTTCCAGGCTAGAGGCTACACCTTC.